This T cell receptor (beta chain) was obtained from a study of blood T cell repertoires in COVID-19. Study in general: PBMCs, B-cell-depleted T cells, or T cells were the source of the cDNA or gDNA that made up the material.

V gave up 8 bases and J gave up 6 bases; unmatched junction bases: 10. The CDR3 is made up of 13 amino acids. Per germline, CDR1 GTSNPN and CDR2 SVGIG (reference sequence). Authors' analysis steps: Amplification of reference gene primers was used by the study to estimate nucleated cell counts. The protocol was immunoSEQ multiplex PCR, while the TCRdb copy is restricted to in-frame clones and leaves out a portion. The DNA gave D and trimming, while V, J and clone size come from that table. The sample lists around 80,000 clones, 82% occurring once. The sequence came from an elderly man with acute or convalescent COVID-19. The sample comprised peripheral blood. The chain couples TRBV30 to TRBJ1-2, with 9 bases matching TRBD1. The CDR3 coding sequence is TGTGCCGCGACCGGGACAGGGCGTAATGGCTACACCTTC. It yields the protein CAATGTGRNGYTF.